This T cell receptor beta chain emerged from a study of blood T cell repertoires in COVID-19. Study background: PBMCs, B-cell-depleted T cells, or T cells provided the cDNA or gDNA that made up the material.

Profiling relied on immunoSEQ multiplex PCR, and the TCRdb table lists in-frame clones only, not all of them. This sample carries 60,000 to 80,000 clones, around 91% of them seen once, and the ten largest clones take 15% to 20%. Trimming left V 4 bases short and J 2 bases short, with 18 bases between. This CDR3 comprises 16 residues. Per germline, CDR1 SGHTA and CDR2 FQGNSA. The genes are TRBV7-2 and TRBJ2-7; TRBD2 is a possible D gene (6 bases). Sequencing was done on a sample of peripheral blood. This TCR was sampled from a woman in her sixties with COVID-19, enrolled during active disease. DNA for the CDR3: TGTGCCAGCAGCTCGAGCCCCCAGCGGGCAGCCTACGAGCAGTACTTC. Protein product: CASSSSPQRAAYEQYF.